This T cell receptor beta chain was recorded in a study of blood T cell repertoires in COVID-19. Turning to the study itself: The samples span acute and convalescent COVID-19 from the United States, Italy and Spain. PBMCs, B-cell-depleted T cells, or T cells were the source of the cDNA or gDNA that made up the material.

Under the authors' procedure: Amplification of reference gene primers provided the estimated nucleated cell counts. The method was immunoSEQ multiplex PCR; TCRdb's version includes in-frame clones alone and lacks a portion of them. V, J and clone size were drawn from that table, and D and trimming were deduced from the DNA. The sample lists some 120,000 clones, around nine tenths occurring once. Trimming removed 6 bases from V and 6 bases from J; junction bases left unmatched: 7. This CDR3 comprises 14 residues. Germline V lookup: CDR1 SSHAT, CDR2 FNYEAQ (reference sequence). In its sample, this clone was seen once.

Sequenced sample: peripheral blood. The chain is built from TRBV7-7 and TRBJ2-2, with TRBD2 matching 7 bases. The receptor was derived from a woman aged 45-65 years with acute or convalescent COVID-19. This CDR3 is CASSRTSEAGELFF. The CDR3 DNA reads TGTGCCAGCAGTCGAACTAGCGAAGCCGGGGAGCTGTTTTTT.